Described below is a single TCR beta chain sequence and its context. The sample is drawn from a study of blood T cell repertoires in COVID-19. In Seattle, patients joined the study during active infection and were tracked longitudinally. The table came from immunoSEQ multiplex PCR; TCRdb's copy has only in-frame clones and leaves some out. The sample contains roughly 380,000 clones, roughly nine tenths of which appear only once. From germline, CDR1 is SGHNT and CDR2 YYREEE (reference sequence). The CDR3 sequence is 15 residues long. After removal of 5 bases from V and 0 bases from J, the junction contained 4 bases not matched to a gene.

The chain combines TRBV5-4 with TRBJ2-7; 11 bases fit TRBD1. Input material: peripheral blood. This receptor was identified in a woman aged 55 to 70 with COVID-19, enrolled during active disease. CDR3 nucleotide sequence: TGTGCCAGCAGAGGGGGGACAGGGGGCTCCTACGAGCAGTACTTC. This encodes CASRGGTGGSYEQYF. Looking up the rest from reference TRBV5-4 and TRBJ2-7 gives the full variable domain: ETGVTQSPTHLIKTRGQQVTLRCSSQSGHNTVSWYQQALGQGPQFIFQYYREEENGRGNFPPRFSGLQFPNYSSELNVNALELDDSALYLCASRGGTGGSYEQYFGPGTRLTVT.